This entry lists 27 T cell receptor beta chains sequenced from one sample in a study of regulatory T cells in long-lasting Graves disease. Time point of the sample: persistent/refractory GD, antithyroid drugs over 5 years with positive TRAb. TCR sequences were obtained from RNA taken from PBMCs. In building TCR beta libraries, iRepertoire HTBI primers were used together with Arm-PCR of CDR3 regions. TCRdb re-called the multiplex PCR reads with MiXCR, one entry per CDR3 protein. In the table there are roughly 450,000 distinct CDR3 sequences, about a quarter of which are singletons. The sequencing here drew on peripheral blood mononuclear cells (PBMCs), taken when the disease was refractory, from a patient treated with antithyroid drugs. The receptors stem from a female donor with Graves disease.

This clonotype was seen ten or more times. The chain recombines TRBV28 with TRBJ1-1; no clear D. Trimming shortened V by 1 base and J by 11 bases, and 11 bases separated the two germline ends. The CDR3 sequence is 12 residues long. Germline V gene sequence: CDR1 MDHEN, CDR2 SYDVKM. The CDR3: CASSLFWENAFF. In DNA, the CDR3 is TGTGCCAGCAGTTTATTTTGGGAAAACGCTTTCTTT.

This clonotype was observed many times. This chain links TRBV7-2 with TRBJ2-5; no clear D gene. The CDR3 runs 14 residues. Germline CDR1 SGHTA, CDR2 FQGNSA. Trimming took off 1 base at V and 4 bases at J, with 10 bases between the two ends. This CDR3 reads CASSLVRQRETQYF. The CDR3, as DNA: TGTGCCAGCAGCTTAGTTCGCCAGCGAGAGACCCAGTACTTC.

This clonotype was seen ten or more times. The chain combines TRBV15 with TRBJ2-5; 7 bases map to TRBD1. V gave up 5 bases and J gave up 5 bases; unmatched junction bases: 8. Germline values: CDR1 LNHNV, CDR2 YYDKDF (reference sequence). This CDR3 spans 14 amino acids. The CDR3 loop reads CATSEGGYSETQYF. CDR3 DNA: TGTGCCACCAGCGAAGGGGGCTACTCGGAGACCCAGTACTTC.

There are a few counts of this clonotype. J is TRBJ2-7 and V is TRBV6-2 or TRBV6-3, with 8 bases fitting TRBD1. V lost 2 bases, J lost 3 bases, and 3 bases stayed unmatched. The V gene's germline CDR1 is MNHEY and CDR2 SVGEGT. The CDR3 length is 14 residues. The CDR3 DNA is TGTGCCAGCAGTTACGGGACAGGCCTCTACGAGCAGTACTTC. Protein sequence: CASSYGTGLYEQYF.

The V call is TRBV10-3, the J call TRBJ2-7; perhaps TRBD1 as D (6 bases). V lost 10 bases to trimming and J lost 2 bases, with 9 bases between them. CDR1 and CDR2 from the germline V gene are ENHRY and SYGVKD. This CDR3 spans 11 amino acids. CDR3: CATQGTYEQYF. The DNA for the CDR3 is TGTGCCACACAGGGAACCTACGAGCAGTACTTC.

The rearrangement uses TRBV20-1 and TRBJ2-7; D possibly corresponds to TRBD2 (6 bases). CDR3 size: 16 residues. Germline CDR1 and CDR2: DFQATT and SNEGSKA (reference sequence). V was clipped by 3 bases and J by 0 bases, with 18 bases between them. The CDR3 sequence is CSASRASVRSSYEQYF. CDR3 in DNA: TGCAGTGCTAGTCGGGCTAGCGTGCGGAGCTCCTACGAGCAGTACTTC.

This clonotype was seen at least ten times. This chain connects TRBV2 to TRBJ1-2; 8 bases align to TRBD1. The CDR3 consists of 13 residues. V shed 4 bases and J 8 bases; nucleotides not matched to a gene: 6. CDR1 is SNHLY, CDR2 FYNNEI, per germline. For the CDR3, the DNA is TGTGCCAGCAGTGCAGAGGACAGGGACGGCTACACCTTC. It codes for CASSAEDRDGYTF.

This clonotype was counted many times. The chain joins TRBV10-3 to TRBJ1-2; the D is unclear. CDR1 and CDR2 (germline): ENHRY, SYGVKD. The CDR3 has 14 amino acids. V was clipped by 6 bases and J by 0 bases, with 11 bases between them. The CDR3 region has the DNA TGTGCCATCAGAGGACTGGAAGCTAACTATGGCTACACCTTC. Its translation: CAIRGLEANYGYTF.

DNA of the CDR3: TGTGCCAGCAGTTACGGGACTAGTCGGGACGAGCAGTACTTC. This translates into CASSYGTSRDEQYF. The V gene is TRBV6-2 or TRBV6-3, the J gene TRBJ2-7; 8 positions agree with TRBD2. The CDR3 covers 14 residues. Per the germline V gene, CDR1 is MNHEY and CDR2 is SVGEGT. The J segment lost 5 bases and the V segment lost 2 bases, leaving 5 bases of the junction unmatched.

The table lists this clonotype with many counts. The CDR3 loop reads CASSSTSGAYEQYF. The DNA of the CDR3 is TGTGCCAGCAGCTCGACTAGCGGAGCCTACGAGCAGTACTTC. The chain couples TRBV7-9 to TRBJ2-7; 9 bases fit TRBD2. In germline, CDR1 is SEHNR, CDR2 FQNEAQ (reference sequence). CDR3 length equals 14 residues. V gave up 4 bases and J gave up 2 bases; unmatched junction bases: 3.

This clonotype was recorded at least ten times. The chain is built from TRBV27 and TRBJ1-6; D ambiguous. Trimming removed 0 bases from V and 4 bases from J, with 7 bases in between. CDR1 and CDR2 from the germline V gene are MNHEY and SMNVEV (reference sequence). The length of the CDR3 is 15 residues. CDR3 protein: CASSLSGGYNSPLHF. As DNA, the CDR3 is TGTGCCAGCAGTTTATCGGGAGGGTATAATTCACCCCTCCACTTT.

This clonotype was seen ten or more times. V is TRBV11-2 and J is TRBJ2-7; D unclear. Trimming took 3 bases from V and 0 from J, leaving 9 bases between them. The CDR3 is 14 amino acids. The germline CDR1 and CDR2 sequences are SGHAT and FQNNGV. Here the CDR3 reads CASSFGRTSYEQYF. Here the CDR3 DNA reads TGTGCCAGCAGCTTTGGCCGGACCTCCTACGAGCAGTACTTC.

The V gene is TRBV6-1, the J gene TRBJ1-2; 10 bases align to TRBD1. Germline CDR1 is MNHNS and CDR2 is SASEGT. With V trimmed by 5 bases and J by 8 bases, 5 bases remained unmatched. The CDR3 is 13 residues long. CDR3 loop: CASSTRTGGGYTF. DNA of the CDR3: TGTGCCAGCAGTACAAGGACAGGGGGAGGCTACACCTTC.

This clonotype was recorded once. A much larger clone differs from this one at a single base, so this may be a read error. The V gene is TRBV12-3 or TRBV12-4, the J gene TRBJ1-1; D uncertain. Trimming removed 8 bases at V and 0 bases at J, with 13 bases between. The CDR3 covers 14 residues. The CDR3 DNA reads as TGTGCCAGCGGCCCCTTCGGATTGAACACTGAAGCTTTCTTT. Translated, it gives CASGPFGLNTEAFF.

The chain employs TRBV27 and TRBJ1-1; TRBD1 might be the D (5 bases). The CDR3 contains 14 residues. V lost 6 bases, J lost 5 bases, and 16 bases lay in between. Germline V lookup: CDR1 MNHEY, CDR2 SMNVEV (reference sequence). CDR3 nucleotides: TGTGCCAGCAGGACCCTACGGGGGAGAACTGAAGCTTTCTTT. It translates to CASRTLRGRTEAFF.

This chain uses TRBV29-1 with TRBJ1-1; no clear D. This CDR3 is 16 amino acids long. Trimming took 0 bases from V and 2 from J, leaving 16 bases between them. Germline V gene data show CDR1 as SQVTM and CDR2 as ANQGSEA. The CDR3: CSVEDRRTRTNTEAFF. As DNA, the CDR3 is TGCAGCGTTGAAGATCGTCGTACCAGGACCAACACTGAAGCTTTCTTT.

This clonotype was observed a few times. The chain uses TRBV6-5 and TRBJ1-5, with D unclear. CDR3 length: 15 amino acids. The germline V and J ends were trimmed by 6 bases and 2 bases, with 14 bases remaining between them. Germline values: CDR1 MNHEY, CDR2 SVGAGI. In DNA form, the CDR3 reads TGTGCCAGCAGCTACCGTGGGAGTGGCAATCAGCCCCAGCATTTT. Its protein product is CASSYRGSGNQPQHF.

This clonotype has a single count. One end of the junction fails to match germline, which may point to a read error. The rearrangement joins TRBV7-9 to TRBJ1-4; no clear D. CDR3 length equals 17 residues. Germline assignment: CDR1 SEHNR and CDR2 FQNEAQ (reference sequence). The CDR3 sequence is CAGSETGTVSTNEKLFF. For the CDR3, the DNA is TGTGCCGGCAGCGAGACGGGAACGGTATCAACTAATGAAAAACTGTTTTTT. The full variable domain, rest sourced from reference TRBV7-9 and TRBJ1-4, is DTGVSQNPRHKITKRGQNVTFRCDPISEHNRLYWYRQTLGQGPEFLTYFQNEAQLEKSRLLSDRFSAERPKGSFSTLEIQRTEQGDSAMYLCAGSETGTVSTNEKLFFGSGTQLSVL.

This clonotype appeared a single time. V usage is TRBV29-1 and J usage is TRBJ2-3; TRBD1 matches at 11 bases. The CDR3 is made up of 16 amino acids. CDR1 is SQVTM and CDR2 is ANQGSEA in the germline V gene. With 6 bases clipped from V and 9 bases from J, the junction kept 17 bases outside the gene matches. The CDR3 nucleotides read TGCAGCGTCGCGATGGGGACAGGGGGTCTTACACCAACGCAGTATTTT. The encoded protein is CSVAMGTGGLTPTQYF.

This clonotype was found a few times. This chain connects TRBV9 to TRBJ2-6; TRBD2 matches 8 bases. V was clipped by 3 bases and J by 2 bases; unmatched bases: 1. CDR1 and CDR2 (germline): SGDLS, YYNGEE. This CDR3 has 15 amino acids. DNA for the CDR3: TGTGCCAGCAGCGCAGCGGGAGCTGGGGCCAACGTCCTGACTTTC. It is translated as CASSAAGAGANVLTF.

This chain connects TRBV19 to TRBJ2-6; perhaps D is TRBD1 or TRBD2 (5 bases each). The germline CDR1 and CDR2 sequences are LNHDA and SQIVND (reference sequence). Between the trimmed V and J ends, which lost 6 bases and 0 bases, there was a span of 15 bases. The CDR3 has 17 residues. CDR3 in DNA: TGTGCCAGTAGGGCCATGGGACGTAGCTCTGGGGCCAACGTCCTGACTTTC. Translated: CASRAMGRSSGANVLTF.

Many counts were recorded for this clonotype. This chain links TRBV29-1 with TRBJ2-5, with 12 bases matching TRBD2. The CDR3 spans 15 residues. V lost 2 bases and J lost 3; bases outside the gene matches: 4. The germline CDR1 and CDR2 sequences are SQVTM and ANQGSEA. CDR3: CSVEFPSGREETQYF. Written as DNA, the CDR3 is TGCAGCGTTGAATTCCCTAGCGGGAGGGAAGAGACCCAGTACTTC.

V is TRBV7-2 and J is TRBJ2-2; perhaps TRBD2 as D (6 bases). This CDR3 region has 15 residues. Germline V gene data show CDR1 as SGHTA and CDR2 as FQGNSA. V was pared by 2 bases and J by 1 base, with 8 bases between. For the CDR3, the DNA is TGTGCCAGCAGCTTATTGCGGGGGAACACCGGGGAGCTGTTTTTT. Amino acids: CASSLLRGNTGELFF.

Notes on this clonotype: A much larger clone is a single base away; this may be a read error. The conserved closing phenylalanine or tryptophan is absent in this CDR3, likely reflecting a read error. This rearrangement joins TRBV19 to TRBJ2-7, with 7 bases fitting TRBD2. Looked up from germline, CDR1 is LNHDA and CDR2 is SQIVND (reference sequence). The CDR3 totals 17 residues. J lost 5 bases, V lost 5 bases, and 18 bases had no gene match. The CDR3: CASSPMAGRESQHEQYL. The DNA of the CDR3 is TGTGCCAGTAGTCCCATGGCTGGGCGGGAGTCTCAGCACGAGCAGTACCTC.

Regarding this clonotype: Mismatch with germline at one junction end may stem from a read error. The chain combines TRBV5-1 with TRBJ2-5; D not certain. This CDR3 comprises 13 residues. Germline values: CDR1 SGHRS, CDR2 YFSETQ. The CDR3 reads CASSLRGQETQYF. CDR3 nucleotides: TGTGCCAGTAGTCTTCGAGGCCAAGAGACCCAGTACTTC.

The J gene is TRBJ1-1, the V gene TRBV3-1, with 7 positions matching TRBD1. V shed 4 bases and J 2 bases; nucleotides not matched to a gene: 4. The CDR3 is 14 residues long. Germline CDR1 reads LGHDT; CDR2 reads YNNKEL (reference sequence). The CDR3 nucleotides read TGTGCCAGCAGCCGGGACAGCTACAACACTGAAGCTTTCTTT. Translation: CASSRDSYNTEAFF. Filled out from reference TRBV3-1 and TRBJ1-1, the complete variable domain reads DTAVSQTPKYLVTQMGNDKSIKCEQNLGHDTMYWYKQDSKKFLKIMFSYNNKELIINETVPNRFSPKSPDKAHLNLHINSLELGDSAVYFCASSRDSYNTEAFFGQGTRLTVV.

The V call is TRBV2, the J call TRBJ2-1; 10 bases match TRBD1. The ends lost 6 bases at V and 0 bases at J; junction bases unmatched: 17. Germline CDR1 and CDR2: SNHLY and FYNNEI. This CDR3 comprises 20 residues. The CDR3 protein is CASRASSGTGALSSYNEQFF. The CDR3 nucleotides read TGTGCCAGCAGAGCGAGTTCCGGGACAGGGGCTTTAAGCTCCTACAATGAGCAGTTCTTC.